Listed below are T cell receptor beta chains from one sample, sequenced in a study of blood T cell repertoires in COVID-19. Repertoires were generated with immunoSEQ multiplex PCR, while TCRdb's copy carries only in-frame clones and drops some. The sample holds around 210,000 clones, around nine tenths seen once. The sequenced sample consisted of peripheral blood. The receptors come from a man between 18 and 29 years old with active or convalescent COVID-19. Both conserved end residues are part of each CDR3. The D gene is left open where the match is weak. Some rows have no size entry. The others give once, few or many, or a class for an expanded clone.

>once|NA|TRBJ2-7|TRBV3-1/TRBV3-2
CASSQDPGYEQYF
TGTGCCAGCAGCCAAGACCCAGGCTACGAGCAGTACTTC
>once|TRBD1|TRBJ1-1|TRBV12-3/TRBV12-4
CASSRDSSEAFF
TGTGCCAGCAGCCGGGACAGTTCTGAAGCTTTCTTT
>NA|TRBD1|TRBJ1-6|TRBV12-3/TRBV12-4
CASGQGISPLHF
TGTGCCAGCGGACAGGGGATTTCACCCCTCCACTTT
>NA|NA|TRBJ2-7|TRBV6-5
CASNSGTYEQYF
TGTGCCAGCAATTCAGGCACCTACGAGCAGTACTTC
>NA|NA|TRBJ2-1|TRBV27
CASSGHHTGRVYNEQFF
TGTGCCAGCAGTGGGCATCACACAGGTCGGGTCTACAATGAGCAGTTCTTC
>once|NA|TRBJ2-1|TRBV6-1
CASSEGGTYNEQFF
TGTGCCAGCAGTGAGGGGGGAACCTACAATGAGCAGTTCTTC
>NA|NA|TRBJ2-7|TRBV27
CASSLFGYPYEQYF
TGTGCCAGCAGTTTATTCGGGTACCCTTACGAGCAGTACTTC
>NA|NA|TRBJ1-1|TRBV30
CAGKWAANTEAFF
TGTGCCGGAAAGTGGGCAGCGAACACTGAAGCTTTCTTT
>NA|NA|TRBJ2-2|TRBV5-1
CASSLTTGESGELFF
TGCGCCAGCAGCTTGACGACGGGAGAGTCCGGGGAGCTGTTTTTT
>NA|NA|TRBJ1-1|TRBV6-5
CASSYLLGGNTEAFF
TGTGCCAGCAGTTACCTCCTGGGGGGGAACACTGAAGCTTTCTTT
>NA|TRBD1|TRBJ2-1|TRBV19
CAREAIFGTGINEQFF
TGTGCCAGAGAGGCTATATTCGGGACAGGTATTAATGAGCAGTTCTTC
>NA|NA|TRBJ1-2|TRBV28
CASFFSRDYHF
TGTGCCAGCTTTTTTAGCAGGGATTATCACTTC
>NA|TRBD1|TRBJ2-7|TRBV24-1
CATSDGTGGYYEQYF
TGTGCCACCAGTGACGGGACAGGGGGCTACTACGAGCAGTACTTC
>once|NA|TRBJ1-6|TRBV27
CASSFKQDSYNSPLHF
TGTGCCAGCAGTTTCAAACAGGACTCCTATAATTCACCCCTCCACTTT
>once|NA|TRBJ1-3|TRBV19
CASSKTRAGNTIYF
TGTGCCAGCAGCAAAACTCGGGCTGGAAACACCATATATTTT
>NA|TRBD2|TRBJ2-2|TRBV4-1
CASSQDYPLGTSGNPGELFF
TGCGCCAGCAGCCAAGATTACCCACTCGGGACTAGCGGGAACCCCGGGGAGCTGTTTTTT
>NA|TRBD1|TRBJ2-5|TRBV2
CASGGQARETQYF
TGTGCCAGCGGGGGACAGGCGAGAGAGACCCAGTACTTC
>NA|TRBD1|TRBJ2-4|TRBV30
CAWSRQGGKNIQYF
TGTGCCTGGAGTAGACAGGGTGGCAAAAACATTCAGTACTTC
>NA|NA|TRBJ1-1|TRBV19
CASSVAGGREAFF
TGTGCCAGTAGTGTCGCGGGGGGTCGTGAAGCTTTCTTT
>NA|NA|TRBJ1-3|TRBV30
CAWNVGGSGNTIYF
TGTGCCTGGAACGTAGGGGGATCTGGAAACACCATATATTTT
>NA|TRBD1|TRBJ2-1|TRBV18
CASSDGQGSYNEQFF
TGTGCCAGCTCAGACGGACAGGGTTCCTACAATGAGCAGTTCTTC
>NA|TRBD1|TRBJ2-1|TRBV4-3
CASSPGTGDSEQFF
TGCGCCAGCAGCCCCGGGACAGGGGATTCTGAGCAGTTCTTC
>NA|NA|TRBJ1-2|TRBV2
CASARDPQGNYGYTF
TGTGCCAGCGCCCGTGACCCACAGGGTAACTATGGCTACACCTTC
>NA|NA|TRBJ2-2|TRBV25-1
CASKFSGTLDTGELFF
TGTGCCAGCAAGTTCTCCGGGACACTTGACACCGGGGAGCTGTTTTTT
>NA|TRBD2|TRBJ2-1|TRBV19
CASSPASGQYNEQFF
TGTGCCAGTAGTCCGGCTAGCGGGCAATACAATGAGCAGTTCTTC
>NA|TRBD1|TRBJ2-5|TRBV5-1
CASTTWAGTGGFETQYF
TGCGCCAGCACCACTTGGGCCGGGACAGGGGGTTTCGAGACCCAGTACTTC
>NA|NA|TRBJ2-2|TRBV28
CASSRLENTGELFF
TGTGCCAGCAGTCGCCTAGAGAACACCGGGGAGCTGTTTTTT
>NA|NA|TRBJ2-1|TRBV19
CASSISSGPYNEQFF
TGTGCCAGTAGTATCTCGTCAGGGCCCTACAATGAGCAGTTCTTC
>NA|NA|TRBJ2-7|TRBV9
CASSVAGVSSYEQYF
TGTGCCAGCAGCGTAGCAGGGGTCAGCTCCTACGAGCAGTACTTC
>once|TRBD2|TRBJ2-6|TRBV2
CASSGLAGFGEGANVLTF
TGTGCCAGCAGTGGACTAGCGGGGTTCGGGGAAGGGGCCAACGTCCTGACTTTC
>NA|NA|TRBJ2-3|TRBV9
CASSGDRKVEDTQYF
TGTGCCAGCAGCGGCGACAGGAAGGTCGAAGATACGCAGTATTTT
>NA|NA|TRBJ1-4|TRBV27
CASSFPGANEKLFF
TGTGCCAGCAGTTTCCCAGGGGCCAATGAAAAACTGTTTTTT
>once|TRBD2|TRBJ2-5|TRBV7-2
CASSPGASGRQTQYF
TGTGCCAGCAGCCCCGGCGCTAGCGGGAGGCAGACCCAGTACTTC
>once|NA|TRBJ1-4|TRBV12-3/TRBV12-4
CASEQGAREKLFF
TGTGCCAGCGAACAGGGAGCTAGGGAAAAACTGTTTTTT
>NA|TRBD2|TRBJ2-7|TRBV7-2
CASSRRGAGDEQYF
TGTGCCAGCAGCCGGCGCGGAGCGGGAGACGAGCAGTACTTC
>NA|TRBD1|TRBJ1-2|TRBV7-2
CASSQTGQGYYGYTF
TGTGCCAGCAGCCAAACGGGACAGGGATACTATGGCTACACCTTC
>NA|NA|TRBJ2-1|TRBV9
CASSVASLGRNEQFF
TGTGCCAGCAGCGTAGCCAGTTTGGGCAGGAATGAGCAGTTCTTC
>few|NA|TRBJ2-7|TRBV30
CAWSTWTFTLEQYF
TGTGCCTGGAGTACCTGGACATTTACCCTCGAGCAGTACTTC
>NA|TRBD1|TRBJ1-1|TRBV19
CASSITRTGGRLAEAFF
TGTGCCAGTAGTATCACCCGGACAGGAGGGCGTTTAGCTGAAGCTTTCTTT
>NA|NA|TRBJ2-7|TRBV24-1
CATSAGKGYPYEQYF
TGTGCCACCAGTGCCGGGAAGGGTTACCCCTACGAGCAGTACTTC
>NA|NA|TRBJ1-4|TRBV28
CASSLWAGTLSEKLFF
TGTGCCAGCAGTTTATGGGCCGGGACATTGAGTGAAAAACTGTTTTTT